The table lists the clone carrying this T cell receptor beta chain with many counts. The antigen is undetermined. This sample is part of a study of regulatory T cells in long-lasting Graves disease. Study outcomes and limitations: Public clonotype sharing was higher in persistent than newly diagnosed patients. The TCR repertoire of persistent Graves' patients was less diverse than that of newly diagnosed ones. Favoring TRBV28, TRBJ1-2 and TRBJ2-5 was a feature seen in persistent disease.

Time point meaning: persistent/refractory GD, antithyroid drugs over 5 years with positive TRAb. Extracted PBMC RNA gave rise to the TCR library. Construction of TCR beta libraries relied on iRepertoire HTBI primers and on Arm-PCR targeting CDR3 regions. In TCRdb, the multiplex PCR reads were re-called with MiXCR into one record per CDR3 protein. The sample gives a few hundred thousand distinct CDR3 sequences, roughly a quarter of which show up once; around 24% is in the top ten. Trimming shortened V by 0 bases and J by 1 base, and 9 bases separated the two germline ends. This CDR3 comprises 15 residues. Germline CDR1 MNHEY, CDR2 SVGAGI.

This rearrangement joins TRBV6-5 to TRBJ1-2; D not certain. The sample here was peripheral blood mononuclear cells (PBMCs), taken when the disease was refractory, from a patient treated with antithyroid drugs. The sequence derives from a female donor with Graves disease. CDR3 loop: CASSYSSQINYGYTF. The CDR3 DNA sequence: TGTGCCAGCAGTTACTCGAGCCAGATTAACTATGGCTACACCTTC.